Detailed here is one TCR beta chain. The table came from immunoSEQ multiplex PCR; TCRdb's copy has only in-frame clones and leaves some out. The sample shows approximately 120,000 clones, 81% of them seen only once. The data stem from a study of blood T cell repertoires in COVID-19. Study context: The study drew acute and convalescent COVID-19 samples from the United States, Italy and Spain. Nucleic acid was either cDNA or gDNA, and it came from T cells, B-cell-depleted T cells, or PBMCs.

Enrolment of Seattle patients took place during active infection, and they were followed longitudinally. The length of the CDR3 is 16 residues. Germline V gene data show CDR1 as SGDLS and CDR2 as YYNGEE. Trimming pared 4 bases from V and 1 base from J, leaving 14 bases between. Sequences were obtained from peripheral blood. The gene calls are TRBV9 and TRBJ2-2; possible D gene TRBD2, 6 bases. The receptor's source is a man aged 25 to 40 with COVID-19, enrolled during active disease. The CDR3 region is CASSPGDPLNTGELFF. For the CDR3, the DNA is TGTGCCAGCAGCCCGGGGGACCCCCTGAACACCGGGGAGCTGTTTTTT.